The rows below give T cell receptor beta chains drawn from one sample of a study of beta chain features in type 1 diabetes. TCRdb's copy holds only in-frame clones and misses some; the assay was immunoSEQ multiplex PCR. The sample records 250,000 to 350,000 clones, roughly 13% being singletons. The specimen was naive CD4+ T cells from blood. All receptors come from a man aged 25-45 years with type 1 diabetes. The CDR3 runs from the conserved cysteine through the conserved F or W. A D gene is named only where the DNA matches it firmly. Rows give clone size only sometimes, using once, few, many, or a class for an expanded clone.

clone_size j_call v_call d_call cdr3_aa cdr3_nt
. TRBJ1-1 TRBV5-1 . CASRSGGNTEAFF TGCGCCAGCAGGTCCGGTGGGAACACTGAAGCTTTCTTT
. TRBJ1-1 TRBV28 . CAGSSGGANTEAFF TGTGCCGGGTCGTCGGGGGGCGCGAACACTGAAGCTTTCTTT
. TRBJ2-1 TRBV4-1 . CASSQEDTGRNEQFF TGCGCCAGCAGCCAAGAGGATACGGGTCGCAATGAGCAGTTCTTC
. TRBJ2-2 TRBV5-6 . CASSLSGRGTGELFF TGTGCCAGCAGCTTATCCGGGAGAGGAACCGGGGAGCTGTTTTTT
. TRBJ2-2 TRBV11-3 . CASSQSGAYAGELFF TGTGCCAGCAGCCAGTCAGGGGCTTACGCCGGGGAGCTGTTTTTT
few TRBJ1-1 TRBV10-3 . CAAFRGGEAFF TGTGCCGCCTTTAGGGGGGGGGAAGCTTTCTTT
. TRBJ2-7 TRBV5-1 . CASSYAGPYEQYF TGCGCCAGCAGCTATGCGGGACCCTACGAGCAGTACTTC
. TRBJ2-7 TRBV19 TRBD2 CASSIVAGGSYEQYF TGTGCCAGTAGTATAGTAGCGGGAGGTTCGTACGAGCAGTACTTC
. TRBJ2-2 TRBV7-2 . CASSLGLAETGELFF TGTGCCAGCAGCTTAGGGTTGGCGGAAACCGGGGAGCTGTTTTTT
. TRBJ1-2 TRBV14 TRBD1 CASSPLADRAVGYGYTF TGTGCCAGCAGCCCACTGGCGGACAGGGCCGTAGGCTATGGCTACACCTTC
few TRBJ2-5 TRBV6-1 TRBD1 CASRLAGTVETQYF TGTGCCAGCAGGCTCGCCGGGACAGTGGAGACCCAGTACTTC
. TRBJ1-2 TRBV18 . CASSPTSGNYGYTF TGTGCCAGCTCACCGACTTCAGGGAACTATGGCTACACCTTC
. TRBJ1-5 TRBV30 . CAWSGRDNQPQHF TGTGCCTGGTCGGGAAGGGACAATCAGCCCCAGCATTTT
. TRBJ2-3 TRBV5-1 TRBD2 CASSPTSGMSDTQYF TGCGCCAGCAGTCCGACTAGCGGGATGTCAGATACGCAGTATTTT
few TRBJ2-2 TRBV4-1 . CASSQVGGQGFANTGELFF TGCGCCAGCAGCCAAGTAGGAGGTCAAGGGTTCGCGAACACCGGGGAGCTGTTTTTT
few TRBJ2-5 TRBV10-3 TRBD2 CATRPGLAGETQYF TGTGCCACCCGCCCGGGACTAGCGGGAGAGACCCAGTACTTC
few TRBJ2-7 TRBV20-1 . CSARTQGRQYF TGCAGTGCTAGAACACAGGGCCGACAGTACTTC
few TRBJ2-1 TRBV20-1 . CSASDNEQFF TGCAGTGCTAGCGACAATGAGCAGTTCTTC
few TRBJ2-1 TRBV5-1 TRBD2 CASSLSLAGATEQFF TGCGCCAGCAGCTTGAGCCTAGCGGGAGCCACTGAGCAGTTCTTC
. TRBJ2-7 TRBV4-2 . CASSLGTSGSYEQYF TGTGCCAGCAGCCTGGGGACATCTGGGTCCTACGAGCAGTACTTC
. TRBJ2-3 TRBV2 . CASSETSADTQYF TGTGCCAGCAGTGAAACCAGCGCAGATACGCAGTATTTT
. TRBJ2-1 TRBV5-1 . CASSLGGANEQFF TGCGCCAGCAGCCTTGGGGGGGCGAATGAGCAGTTCTTC
few TRBJ2-1 TRBV11-2 . CASSHSGSSYNEQFF TGTGCCAGCAGTCATAGCGGCTCCTCCTACAATGAGCAGTTCTTC
. TRBJ2-7 TRBV7-8 TRBD1 CASSQGAYEQYF TGTGCCAGCAGCCAGGGGGCCTACGAGCAGTACTTC
few TRBJ1-5 TRBV6-1 . CASSEQKPYQPQHF TGTGCCAGCAGTGAACAGAAACCGTATCAGCCCCAGCATTTT
few TRBJ2-1 TRBV6-5 . CASSQTSRGEQFF TGTGCCAGCAGTCAGACTTCTAGAGGGGAGCAGTTCTTC
. TRBJ1-2 TRBV5-1 TRBD1 CASSYGQVDGYTF TGCGCCAGCAGCTACGGACAGGTCGATGGCTACACCTTC
once TRBJ1-2 TRBV28 . CASSPANYGYTF TGTGCCAGCAGTCCAGCTAACTATGGCTACACCTTC
. TRBJ2-5 TRBV5-1 . CASSSWDTTSQETQYF TGCGCCAGCAGCAGTTGGGACACTACTTCTCAAGAGACCCAGTACTTC
. TRBJ1-2 TRBV2 . CASSPRRRDYGYTF TGTGCCAGCAGCCCAAGGAGGAGGGACTATGGCTACACCTTC
. TRBJ2-1 TRBV5-6 TRBD2 CASSLGLALSEQFF TGTGCCAGCAGCTTGGGACTAGCCTTGTCTGAGCAGTTCTTC
few TRBJ2-4 TRBV5-6 TRBD1 CASSLRDRGLRNIQYF TGTGCCAGCAGCCTCCGGGACAGGGGGCTGAGAAACATTCAGTACTTC
. TRBJ2-1 TRBV4-3 TRBD1 CASSQYPGQSSYNEQFF TGCGCCAGCAGCCAATATCCGGGACAGAGCTCCTACAATGAGCAGTTCTTC